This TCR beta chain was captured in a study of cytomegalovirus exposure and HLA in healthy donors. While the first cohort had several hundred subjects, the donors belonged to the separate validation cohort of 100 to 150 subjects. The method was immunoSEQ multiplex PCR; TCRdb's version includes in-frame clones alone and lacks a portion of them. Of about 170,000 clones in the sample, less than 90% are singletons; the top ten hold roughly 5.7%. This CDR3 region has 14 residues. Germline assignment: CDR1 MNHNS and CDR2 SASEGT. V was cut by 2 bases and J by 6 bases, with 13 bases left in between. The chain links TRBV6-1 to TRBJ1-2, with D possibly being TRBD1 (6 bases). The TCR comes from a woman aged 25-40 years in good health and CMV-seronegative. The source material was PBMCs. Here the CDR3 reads CASSESGGGNGYTF. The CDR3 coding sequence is TGTGCCAGCAGTGAATCCGGGGGCGGGAATGGCTACACCTTC.